This T cell receptor beta chain was sequenced during a study of STAT5B mutations in CD4+ large granular lymphocyte leukemia. Sequencing was performed with immunoSEQ multiplex PCR; in TCRdb, only in-frame clones are kept and a portion is missing. The sample holds around 21,000 clones, more than 60% seen once. Notes on the study in general: TRBV06-family usage was enriched in top patient clones (8/27) versus controls (2/35). CD4-sorted patient repertoires seemed more clonal than healthy CD4+ repertoires. Main leukemic clonotypes were patient-specific, but under 30% appeared at low frequency elsewhere.

The germline V gene has CDR1 SGHDT and CDR2 YYEEEE. V lost 1 base and J lost 4; bases outside the gene matches: 8. The length of the CDR3 is 16 residues. With respect to this clone: The antigen is unknown.

Source material: CD4+ T cells from blood buffy coats. The chain joins TRBV5-6 to TRBJ1-1, with TRBD1 matching 9 bases. This sequence originates from a human donor in good health. In nucleotides, the CDR3 is TGTGCCAGCAGCTTGACCCGGACAGGGGAGGGCACTGAAGCTTTCTTT. It yields the protein CASSLTRTGEGTEAFF.